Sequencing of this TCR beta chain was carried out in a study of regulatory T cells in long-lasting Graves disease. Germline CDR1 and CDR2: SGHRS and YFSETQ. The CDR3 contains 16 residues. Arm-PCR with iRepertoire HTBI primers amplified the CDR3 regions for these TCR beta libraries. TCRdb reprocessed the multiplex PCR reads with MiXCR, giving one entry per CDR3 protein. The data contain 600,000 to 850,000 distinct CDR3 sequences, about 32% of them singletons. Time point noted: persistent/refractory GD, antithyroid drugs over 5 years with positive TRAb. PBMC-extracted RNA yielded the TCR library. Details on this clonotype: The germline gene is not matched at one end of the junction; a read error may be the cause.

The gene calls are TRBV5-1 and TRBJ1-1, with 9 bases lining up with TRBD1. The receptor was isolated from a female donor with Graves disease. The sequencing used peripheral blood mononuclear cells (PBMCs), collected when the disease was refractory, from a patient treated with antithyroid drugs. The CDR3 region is CASSLSVGQGRTEALF. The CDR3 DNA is TGCGCCAGCAGCTTGTCCGTAGGACAGGGGAGGACTGAAGCTCTCTTT.